The clone carrying this TCR beta chain came up a few times. The target antigen is unknown. The length of the CDR3 is 17 residues. Germline lookup yields CDR1 MGHDK and CDR2 SYGVNS. Trimming cost V 2 bases and J 0 bases, with 16 bases left between them. This sample was taken from a study of cytomegalovirus exposure and HLA in healthy donors. Study conclusions and caveats: Common viral pathogens seemed to be connected with several of the most significant clusters, according to a later analysis. Specific recognition of CMV antigens was confirmed in vitro for a few chains (all CMV-associated). It was only CMV serostatus that was available as immune exposure information. TCR beta chains numbering roughly 150 were designated cytomegalovirus-associated.

The primer mix had 60 Vbeta and 13 Jbeta primers. Generated by immunoSEQ multiplex PCR, the TCRdb table keeps only in-frame clones and is missing some. The sample gives 100,000 to 150,000 clones, roughly 10% of which show up once; just over 4.5% is in the top ten. This clonotype originated in a woman under 30 in good health and CMV-seropositive. The chain recombines TRBV25-1 with TRBJ1-1; no clear D gene. Specimen: PBMCs. The CDR3 reads CASSEGLGGPVNTEAFF. DNA of the CDR3: TGTGCCAGCAGTGAAGGTCTCGGCGGCCCTGTGAACACTGAAGCTTTCTTT.